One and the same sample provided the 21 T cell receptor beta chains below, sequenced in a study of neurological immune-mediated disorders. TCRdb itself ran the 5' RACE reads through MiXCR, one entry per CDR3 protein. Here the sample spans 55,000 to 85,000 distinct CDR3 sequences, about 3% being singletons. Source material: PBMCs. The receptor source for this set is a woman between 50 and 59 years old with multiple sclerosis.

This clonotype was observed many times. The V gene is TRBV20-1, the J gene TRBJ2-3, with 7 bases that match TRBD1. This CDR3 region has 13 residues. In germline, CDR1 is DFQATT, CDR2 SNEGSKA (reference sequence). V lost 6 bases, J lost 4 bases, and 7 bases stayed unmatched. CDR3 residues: CSAETGDPDTQYF. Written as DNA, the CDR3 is TGCAGTGCCGAAACAGGGGATCCAGATACGCAGTATTTT.

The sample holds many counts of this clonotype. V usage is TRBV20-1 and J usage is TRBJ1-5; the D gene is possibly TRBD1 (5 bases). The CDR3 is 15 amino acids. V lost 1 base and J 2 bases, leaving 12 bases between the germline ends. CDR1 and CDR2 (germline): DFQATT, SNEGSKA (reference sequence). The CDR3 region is CSARGQTERNQPQHF. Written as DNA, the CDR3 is TGCAGTGCTAGAGGACAGACTGAACGCAATCAGCCCCAGCATTTT.

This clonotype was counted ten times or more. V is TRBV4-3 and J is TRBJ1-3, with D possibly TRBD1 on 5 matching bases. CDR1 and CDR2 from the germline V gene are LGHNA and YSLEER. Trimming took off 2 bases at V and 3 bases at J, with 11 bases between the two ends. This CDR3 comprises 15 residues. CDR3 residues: CASSQSVGGGNTIYF. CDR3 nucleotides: TGCGCCAGCAGCCAATCCGTCGGGGGTGGAAACACCATATATTTT.

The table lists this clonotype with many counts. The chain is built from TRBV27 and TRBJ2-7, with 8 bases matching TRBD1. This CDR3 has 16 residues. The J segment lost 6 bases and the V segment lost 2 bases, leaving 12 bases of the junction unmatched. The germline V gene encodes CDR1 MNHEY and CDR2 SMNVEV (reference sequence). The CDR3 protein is CASSLGQGPILGEQYF. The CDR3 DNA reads TGTGCCAGCAGTTTAGGACAGGGACCCATCCTCGGCGAGCAGTACTTC.

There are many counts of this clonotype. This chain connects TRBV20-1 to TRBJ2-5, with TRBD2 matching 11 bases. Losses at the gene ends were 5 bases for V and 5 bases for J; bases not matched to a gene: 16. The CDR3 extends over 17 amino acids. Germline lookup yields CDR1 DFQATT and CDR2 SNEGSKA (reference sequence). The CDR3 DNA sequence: TGCAGTGCTTTCATTAGCGGGAGGGCATCACGAGGGGAGACCCAGTACTTC. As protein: CSAFISGRASRGETQYF.

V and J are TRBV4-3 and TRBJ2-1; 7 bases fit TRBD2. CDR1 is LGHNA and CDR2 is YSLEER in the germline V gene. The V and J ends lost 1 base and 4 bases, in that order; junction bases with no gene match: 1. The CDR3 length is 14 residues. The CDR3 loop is CASSQGGGYNEQFF. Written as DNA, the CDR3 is TGCGCCAGCAGCCAAGGGGGAGGGTACAATGAGCAGTTCTTC.

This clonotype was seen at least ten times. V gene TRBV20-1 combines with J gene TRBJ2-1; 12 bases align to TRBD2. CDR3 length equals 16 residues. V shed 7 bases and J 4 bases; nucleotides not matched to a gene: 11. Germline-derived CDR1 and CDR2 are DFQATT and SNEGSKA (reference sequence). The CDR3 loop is CSVRASGGAGYNEQFF. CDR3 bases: TGCAGTGTCAGGGCTAGCGGGGGGGCTGGGTACAATGAGCAGTTCTTC.

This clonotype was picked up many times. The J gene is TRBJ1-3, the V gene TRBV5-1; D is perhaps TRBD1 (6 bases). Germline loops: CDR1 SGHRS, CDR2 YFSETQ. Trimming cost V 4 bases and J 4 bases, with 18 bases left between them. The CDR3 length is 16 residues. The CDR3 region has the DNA TGCGCCAGCAGCATAGAACTCAGGGGAGCCGGAAACACCATATATTTT. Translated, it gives CASSIELRGAGNTIYF.

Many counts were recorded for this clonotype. CDR3 DNA: TGCGCCAGCAGCTTGGTCGGAGGGAGGGATACGCAGTATTTT. Translation: CASSLVGGRDTQYF. J is TRBJ2-3 and V is TRBV5-1, with D possibly being TRBD2 (6 bases). CDR3 size: 14 residues. The V and J ends lost 0 bases and 6 bases respectively, with 11 bases between them. Germline CDR1 reads SGHRS; CDR2 reads YFSETQ. The full variable domain, rest sourced from reference TRBV5-1 and TRBJ2-3, is KAGVTQTPRYLIKTRGQQVTLSCSPISGHRSVSWYQQTPGQGLQFLFEYFSETQRNKGNFPGRFSGRQFSNSRSEMNVSTLELGDSALYLCASSLVGGRDTQYFGPGTRLTVL.

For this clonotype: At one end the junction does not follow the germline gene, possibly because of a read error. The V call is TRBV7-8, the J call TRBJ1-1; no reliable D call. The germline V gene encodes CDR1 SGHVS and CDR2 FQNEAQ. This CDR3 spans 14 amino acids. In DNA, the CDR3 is TGTGCAAGCAGCCCGACAATCACCGGGACTGAAGCTTTCTTT. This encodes CASSPTITGTEAFF.

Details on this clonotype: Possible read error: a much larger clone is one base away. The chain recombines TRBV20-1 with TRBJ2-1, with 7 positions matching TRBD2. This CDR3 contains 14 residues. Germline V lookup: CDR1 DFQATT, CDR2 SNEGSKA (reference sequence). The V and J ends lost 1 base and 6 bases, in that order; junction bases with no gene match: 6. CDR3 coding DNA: TGCAGTGCTAGAGTAGGGATAGCGGGCAATGAGCAGTTCTTC. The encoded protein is CSARVGIAGNEQFF.

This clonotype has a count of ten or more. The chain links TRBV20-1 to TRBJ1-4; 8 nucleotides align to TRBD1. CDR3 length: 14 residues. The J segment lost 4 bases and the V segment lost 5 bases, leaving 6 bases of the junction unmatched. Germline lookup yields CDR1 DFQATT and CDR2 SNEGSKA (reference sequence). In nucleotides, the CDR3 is TGCAGTGCTGACCCAGGGGGCGTTAATGAAAAACTGTTTTTT. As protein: CSADPGGVNEKLFF.

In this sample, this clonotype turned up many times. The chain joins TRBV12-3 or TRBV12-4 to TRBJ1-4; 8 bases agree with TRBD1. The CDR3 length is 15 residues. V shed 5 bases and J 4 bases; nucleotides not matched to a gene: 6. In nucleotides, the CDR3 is TGTGCCAGCAGTCCGCGGGACAGGTATAATGAAAAACTGTTTTTT. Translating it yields CASSPRDRYNEKLFF.

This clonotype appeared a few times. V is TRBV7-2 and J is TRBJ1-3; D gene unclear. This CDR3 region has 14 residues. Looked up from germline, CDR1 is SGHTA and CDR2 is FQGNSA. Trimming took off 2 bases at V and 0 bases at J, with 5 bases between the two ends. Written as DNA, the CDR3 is TGTGCCAGCAGCTTACAACACTCTGGAAACACCATATATTTT. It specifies CASSLQHSGNTIYF.

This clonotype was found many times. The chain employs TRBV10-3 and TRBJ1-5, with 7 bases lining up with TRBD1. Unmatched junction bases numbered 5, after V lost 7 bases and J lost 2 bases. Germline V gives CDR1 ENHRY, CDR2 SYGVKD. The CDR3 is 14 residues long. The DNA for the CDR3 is TGTGCCATCAAGGGGGCTGGGGGCAATCAGCCCCAGCATTTT. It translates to CAIKGAGGNQPQHF.

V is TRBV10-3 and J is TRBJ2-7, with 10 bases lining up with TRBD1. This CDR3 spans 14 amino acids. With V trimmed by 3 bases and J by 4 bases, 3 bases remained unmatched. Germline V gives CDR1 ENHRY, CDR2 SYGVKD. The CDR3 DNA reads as TGTGCCATCAGTGAACCGGGACAGGGGTACGAGCAGTACTTC. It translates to CAISEPGQGYEQYF.

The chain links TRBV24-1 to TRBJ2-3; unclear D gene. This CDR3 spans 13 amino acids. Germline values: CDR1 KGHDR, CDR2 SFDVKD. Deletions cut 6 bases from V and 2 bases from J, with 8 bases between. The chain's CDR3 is CATSHRTTDTQYF. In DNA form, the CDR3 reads TGTGCCACCAGTCATAGGACCACAGATACGCAGTATTTT.

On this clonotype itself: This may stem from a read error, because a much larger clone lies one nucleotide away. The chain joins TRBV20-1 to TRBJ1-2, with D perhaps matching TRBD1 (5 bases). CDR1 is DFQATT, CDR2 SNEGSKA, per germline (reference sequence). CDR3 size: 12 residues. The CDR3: CTPGGESYGYTF. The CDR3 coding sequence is TGCACACCGGGGGGGGAATCCTATGGCTACACCTTC.

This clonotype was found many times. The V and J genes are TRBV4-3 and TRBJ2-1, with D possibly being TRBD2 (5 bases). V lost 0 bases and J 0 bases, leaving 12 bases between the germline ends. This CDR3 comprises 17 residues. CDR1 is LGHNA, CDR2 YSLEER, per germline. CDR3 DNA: TGCGCCAGCAGCCAAGATCGGCTAGCTGGCTCCTACAATGAGCAGTTCTTC. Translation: CASSQDRLAGSYNEQFF.

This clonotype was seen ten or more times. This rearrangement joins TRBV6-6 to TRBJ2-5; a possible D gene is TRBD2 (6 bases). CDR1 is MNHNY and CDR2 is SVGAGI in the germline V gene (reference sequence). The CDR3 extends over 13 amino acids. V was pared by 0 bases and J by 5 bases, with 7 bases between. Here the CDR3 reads CASSYSAGETQYF. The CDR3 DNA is TGTGCCAGCAGTTACTCGGCGGGGGAGACCCAGTACTTC.

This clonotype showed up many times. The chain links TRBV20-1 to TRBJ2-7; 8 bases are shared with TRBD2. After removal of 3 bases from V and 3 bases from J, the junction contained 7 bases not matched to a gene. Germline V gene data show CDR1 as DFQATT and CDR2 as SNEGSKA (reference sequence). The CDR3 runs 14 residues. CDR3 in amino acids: CSASEVGRDYEQYF. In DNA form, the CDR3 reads TGCAGTGCTAGTGAGGTCGGGAGGGACTACGAGCAGTACTTC.